A selection of T cell receptor beta chains follows, all from one sample in a study of human T cells and chemical hapten exposure. TCRdb reprocessed the RACE reads via MiXCR and lists one record per CDR3 protein. The table lists 150,000 to 200,000 distinct CDR3 sequences, about a quarter of them singletons. The material sequenced was whole blood, taken in connection with sensitization to the hapten diphenylcyclopropenone (DPC). These receptors were collected from a woman aged 18-29 years with alopecia areata. Some clones in this sample may be carry-over from other donors' samples. CDR3s include the opening cysteine and the closing phenylalanine or tryptophan.

length,V,CDR3
14,TRBV10-2,CASRDPGGSQPQHF
11,TRBV29-1,CSVVGGTEAFF
14,TRBV27,CASSWDRGYSPLHF
15,TRBV6-5,CASRLRSALDYEQYF
13,TRBV29-1,CSVEADPSSEAFF
14,TRBV29-1,CSVETSDVTDTQYF
14,TRBV7-2,CASSRDWSTDTQYF
15,TRBV4-1,CASSLRTLDTDTQYF
16,TRBV7-3,CASSSFPGLLTDTQYF
15,TRBV3-1,CASSQRAGTEYGYTF
14,TRBV4-2,CASSQFASGYEQYF
14,TRBV19,CASSARVGVYGYTF
17,TRBV9,CASSTGLRRGSGNTIYF
15,TRBV11-2,CASSSTTGGRNEQYF
14,TRBV20-1,CSARVEAGGREQYF
14,TRBV7-2,CASSPGWDSYEQYF
13,TRBV6-5,CASSFTWDSQAFF
11,TRBV11-2,CASSTLGVAFF
13,TRBV27,CASRGTGGETQYF
15,TRBV20-1,CSARDAGTSAHEQYF
12,TRBV7-2,CASSLYNSPLHF
14,TRBV28,CASSLPMINYGYTF
12,TRBV12-3/TRBV12-4,CASSYSTDTQYF